The next 21 T cell receptor beta chains were all read from a single sample in a study of CD8+CD57+ T cells in acquired aplastic anemia. The authors sequenced patients whose flow cytometry had shown CD8+CD57+ cell expansion. According to the study, genomic DNA was the template for TCR beta VDJ and CDR3 profiling. MiXCR, run by TCRdb on the reads, gives a single entry per CDR3 protein. The repertoire has about 240,000 distinct CDR3 sequences, roughly half of them found once; the top ten carry under 9%. The source material was sorted CD4+, CD8+, or CD8+CD57+ T cells (not recorded which) from PBMCs. These receptors originate from a human donor with aplastic anemia.

Concerning this clonotype: One end of the junction fails to match germline, which may point to a read error. The CDR3 is CSVEGKLTLYDEQFF. For the CDR3, the DNA is TGCAGCGTTGAAGGGAAGCTGACCCTCTACGATGAGCAGTTCTTC. The chain links TRBV29-1 to TRBJ2-1; D not certain. The CDR3 is 15 amino acids. CDR1 SQVTM and CDR2 ANQGSEA come from the germline V gene.

As to this clonotype: The conserved closing phenylalanine or tryptophan is absent in this CDR3, likely reflecting a read error. V is TRBV25-1 and J is TRBJ2-5, with D perhaps TRBD1 or TRBD2 (6 bases each). V was shortened by 1 base and J by 5 bases, with 11 bases between the two germline ends. The germline CDR1 and CDR2 sequences are MGHDK and SYGVNS. The CDR3 loop spans 14 amino acids. CDR3 loop: CASSEWGASETQYL. The CDR3 DNA follows: TGTGCCAGCAGTGAATGGGGGGCGTCTGAGACCCAGTACCTC.

As concerns this clonotype: This may stem from a read error, because a much larger clone lies one nucleotide away. The chain uses TRBV19 and TRBJ2-7; D perhaps matches TRBD1 (6 bases). There are 15 residues in the CDR3. CDR1 LNHDA and CDR2 SQIVND come from the germline V gene (reference sequence). Here the CDR3 DNA reads TGTGCCACCCGATCTGTTACAGGGAACTTCTACAAGCAGTACTTC. This encodes CATRSVTGNFYKQYF.

This clonotype was found many times. V and J are TRBV9 and TRBJ2-5; possibly TRBD1 for D (6 bases). The germline CDR1 and CDR2 sequences are SGDLS and YYNGEE. The V end was cut by 0 bases, the J end by 4 bases, with 13 bases between. The CDR3 totals 15 residues. For the CDR3, the DNA is TGTGCCAGCAGCGTAGATTACCAGGGGTCAGAGACCCAGTACTTC. It translates to CASSVDYQGSETQYF.

At least ten counts were recorded for this clonotype. The genes are TRBV11-2 and TRBJ2-1; 14 nucleotides match TRBD2. Losses at the gene ends were 5 bases for V and 7 bases for J; bases not matched to a gene: 7. The CDR3 has 16 amino acids. Germline values: CDR1 SGHAT, CDR2 FQNNGV. The CDR3 bases are TGTGCCAGCAGCCCGAGACTAGCGGGAGGGGGGAATGAGCAGTTCTTC. Its translation: CASSPRLAGGGNEQFF.

The V gene is TRBV10-3, the J gene TRBJ1-2; 7 bases are shared with TRBD1. Germline trimming cut 7 bases from V and 6 bases from J; bases unmatched to any gene: 8. CDR3 length: 13 residues. Per the germline V gene, CDR1 is ENHRY and CDR2 is SYGVKD. The CDR3 sequence is CAITLDRDHGYTF. The CDR3 DNA follows: TGTGCCATCACCCTCGACAGGGATCATGGCTACACCTTC.

This sequence joins TRBV25-1 and TRBJ2-7; 9 bases align to TRBD1. The CDR3 has 14 amino acids. CDR1 is MGHDK and CDR2 is SYGVNS in the germline V gene. The V segment lost 2 bases and the J segment 6 bases; nucleotides outside the gene matches: 5. CDR3 region: CASSEPGQGSEQYF. In nucleotides, the CDR3 is TGTGCCAGCAGTGAACCGGGACAGGGTTCCGAGCAGTACTTC.

The sample holds many counts of this clonotype. The V gene is TRBV10-3, the J gene TRBJ1-1; D remains unclear. CDR1 and CDR2 from the germline V gene are ENHRY and SYGVKD. The CDR3 runs to 14 residues. V shed 6 bases and J shed 6 bases, with 17 bases lying between them. In DNA, the CDR3 is TGTGCCATCAGGTCTTTTGGGGTTCAGTCTGAAGCTTTCTTT. The encoded protein is CAIRSFGVQSEAFF.

As regards this clonotype: The conserved final phenylalanine or tryptophan is absent from the CDR3, which likely points to a read error. The chain has TRBV6-5 and TRBJ1-5; 10 bases fit TRBD1. This CDR3 is 16 amino acids long. V gave up 2 bases and J gave up 6 bases; unmatched junction bases: 7. In germline, CDR1 is MNHEY, CDR2 SVGAGI. CDR3 loop: CASSYAPGTGVQPQHL. CDR3 in DNA: TGTGCCAGCAGTTACGCCCCCGGGACAGGGGTTCAGCCCCAGCATTTA.

At least ten counts were recorded for this clonotype. This sequence joins TRBV13 and TRBJ2-3, with D hard to call. V was clipped by 3 bases and J by 5 bases, with 6 bases between them. The CDR3 is 12 amino acids. Germline-derived CDR1 and CDR2 are PRHDT and FYEKMQ (reference sequence). The CDR3 nucleotides are TGTGCCAGCAGCTTCTTAGAAGATACGCAGTATTTT. Translated: CASSFLEDTQYF.

This CDR3 reads CASSEREGTGNQPQHF. The CDR3 bases are TGTGCCAGCAGTGAACGTGAGGGTACAGGCAATCAGCCCCAGCATTTT. The chain combines TRBV6-1 with TRBJ1-5, with no clear D. Germline V CDR1 and CDR2: MNHNS, SASEGT. The germline V and J ends were trimmed by 2 bases and 2 bases, with 13 bases remaining between them. CDR3 length: 16 residues.

This clonotype has only a few counts. V is TRBV5-4 and J is TRBJ2-7; 9 positions agree with TRBD2. CDR3 size: 15 residues. V lost 0 bases, J lost 3 bases, and 4 bases stayed unmatched. The V gene's germline CDR1 is SGHNT and CDR2 YYREEE (reference sequence). The CDR3 here is CASSLGTSAYYEQYF. The CDR3 DNA reads as TGTGCCAGCAGCTTGGGGACTAGCGCTTACTACGAGCAGTACTTC.

This clonotype occurred many times. The chain combines TRBV20-1 with TRBJ1-3; a possible D gene is TRBD1 (5 bases). CDR3 size: 15 residues. Germline loops: CDR1 DFQATT, CDR2 SNEGSKA (reference sequence). The CDR3 here is CSARGVASSGNTIYF. In nucleotides, the CDR3 is TGCAGCGCCCGGGGGGTCGCGTCCTCTGGAAACACCATATATTTT.

This clonotype was detected ten times or more. V is TRBV4-1 and J is TRBJ2-7; the D is unclear. The CDR3 loop spans 16 amino acids. Germline V gene data show CDR1 as MGHRA and CDR2 as YSYEKL. Trimming shortened V by 2 bases and J by 0 bases, and 14 bases separated the two germline ends. CDR3 in DNA: TGCGCCAGCAGCCAAACCCCCGACTGGAGCTCCTACGAGCAGTACTTC. Protein product: CASSQTPDWSSYEQYF.

About this clonotype itself: A much larger clonotype is one base distant, so this may be a read error. V gene TRBV5-1 combines with J gene TRBJ2-1; 13 bases line up with TRBD2. Germline V gene sequence: CDR1 SGHRS, CDR2 YFSETQ. This CDR3 is 17 amino acids long. The CDR3 here is CASSCSRGLAGCNEQLF. Written as DNA, the CDR3 is TGCGCCAGCAGCTGTTCACGGGGACTAGCGGGATGCAATGAGCAGCTCTTC.

Only one count was recorded for this clonotype. V gene TRBV29-1 combines with J gene TRBJ2-3, with TRBD2 identical over 9 bases. Germline V gene lookup returns CDR1 SQVTM and CDR2 ANQGSEA. Trimming cost V 6 bases and J 4 bases; bases outside gene matches: 5. CDR3 length: 13 residues. CDR3 bases: TGCAGCGTAGGAGTAGCGGGAGCAGATACGCAGTATTTT. It yields the protein CSVGVAGADTQYF.

The chain is built from TRBV2 and TRBJ1-2; 7 positions match TRBD1. The CDR3 is 13 amino acids. The germline V gene encodes CDR1 SNHLY and CDR2 FYNNEI. The trim removed 4 bases at V and 10 bases at J, leaving 9 bases unmatched. CDR3 amino acids: CASSGLRQGDYTF. CDR3 nucleotides: TGTGCCAGCAGTGGTTTGCGGCAGGGGGACTACACCTTC.

Comment on this clonotype: The CDR3 carries no conserved terminal phenylalanine or tryptophan, so it likely arises from a read error. The rearrangement joins TRBV19 to TRBJ1-1, with TRBD1 as a possible D gene (6 bases). Deletions cut 8 bases from V and 5 bases from J, with 15 bases between. The CDR3 contains 13 residues. CDR1 is LNHDA, CDR2 SQIVND, per germline (reference sequence). The CDR3 DNA is TGTGCCAGTGGCTCGGGGGCGGGGACTGAAGCTTTCCTT. It yields the protein CASGSGAGTEAFL.

This clonotype was counted many times. The gene calls are TRBV5-1 and TRBJ2-1; 8 nucleotides match TRBD1. J gave up 7 bases and V 1 base, and 4 bases lay outside the gene matches. Germline CDR1 is SGHRS and CDR2 is YFSETQ. This CDR3 is built from 14 residues. The CDR3 sequence: CASSLRQGANEQFF. The CDR3 region has the DNA TGCGCCAGCAGCTTGAGGCAGGGGGCGAATGAGCAGTTCTTC.

The rearrangement uses TRBV27 and TRBJ1-2, with 9 bases lining up with TRBD1. This CDR3 contains 13 residues. The germline gives CDR1 MNHEY, CDR2 SMNVEV (reference sequence). V shed 5 bases, J shed 8 bases, and the junction held 6 bases outside the gene matches. The CDR3: CASSTGTGLGYTF. The CDR3 DNA sequence: TGTGCCAGCAGTACCGGGACAGGGCTGGGCTACACCTTC.

The chain joins TRBV29-1 to TRBJ2-5; no clear D. CDR1 SQVTM and CDR2 ANQGSEA come from the germline V gene. The V end was cut by 8 bases, the J end by 4 bases, with 11 bases between. CDR3 length: 11 residues. CDR3 loop: CSPKDGETQYF. DNA of the CDR3: TGCAGCCCGAAAGATGGAGAGACCCAGTACTTC.